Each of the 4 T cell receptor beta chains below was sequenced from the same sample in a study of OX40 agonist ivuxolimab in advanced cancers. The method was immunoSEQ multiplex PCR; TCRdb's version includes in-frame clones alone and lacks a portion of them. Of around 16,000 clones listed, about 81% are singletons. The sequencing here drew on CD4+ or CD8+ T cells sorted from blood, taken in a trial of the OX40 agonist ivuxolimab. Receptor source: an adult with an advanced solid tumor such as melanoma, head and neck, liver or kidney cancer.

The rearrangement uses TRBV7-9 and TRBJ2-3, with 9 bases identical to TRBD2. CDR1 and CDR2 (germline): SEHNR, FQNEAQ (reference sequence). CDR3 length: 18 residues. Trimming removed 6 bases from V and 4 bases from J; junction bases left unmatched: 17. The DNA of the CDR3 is TGTGCCAGCAGACCCACCGTGCTGGGACTAGCAGCCGCAGATACGCAGTATTTT. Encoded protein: CASRPTVLGLAAADTQYF.

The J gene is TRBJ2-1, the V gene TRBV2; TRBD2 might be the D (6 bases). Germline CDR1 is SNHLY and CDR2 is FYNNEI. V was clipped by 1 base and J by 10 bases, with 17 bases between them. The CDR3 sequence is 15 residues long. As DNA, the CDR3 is TGTGCCAGCAGTGAAGGGTTAGGGAGGTCTTGGGAGCAGTTCTTC. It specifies CASSEGLGRSWEQFF.

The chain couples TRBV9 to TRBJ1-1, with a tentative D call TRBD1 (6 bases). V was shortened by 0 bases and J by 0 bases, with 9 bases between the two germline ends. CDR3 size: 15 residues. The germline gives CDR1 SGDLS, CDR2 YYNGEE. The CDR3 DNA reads TGTGCCAGCAGCGTAGAAGGGGGGGTGAACACTGAAGCTTTCTTT. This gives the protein CASSVEGGVNTEAFF.

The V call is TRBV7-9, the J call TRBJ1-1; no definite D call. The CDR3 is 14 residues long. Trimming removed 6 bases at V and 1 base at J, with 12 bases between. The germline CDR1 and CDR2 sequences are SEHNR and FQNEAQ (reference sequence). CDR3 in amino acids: CASSYSYGNTEAFF. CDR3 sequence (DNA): TGTGCCAGCAGTTACTCGTATGGGAACACTGAAGCTTTCTTT.